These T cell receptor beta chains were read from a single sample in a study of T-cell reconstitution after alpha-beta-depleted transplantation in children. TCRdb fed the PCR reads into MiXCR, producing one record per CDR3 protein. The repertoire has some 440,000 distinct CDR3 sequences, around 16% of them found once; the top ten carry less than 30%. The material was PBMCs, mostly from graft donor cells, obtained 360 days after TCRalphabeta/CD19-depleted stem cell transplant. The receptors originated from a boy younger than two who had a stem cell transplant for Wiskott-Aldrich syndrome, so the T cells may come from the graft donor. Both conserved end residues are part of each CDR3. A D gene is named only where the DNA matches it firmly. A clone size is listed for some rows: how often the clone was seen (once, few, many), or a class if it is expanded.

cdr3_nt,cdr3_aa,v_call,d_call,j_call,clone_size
TGCAGTGCTAGTCCGGTGGTAAGACACAATGAGCAGTTCTTC,CSASPVVRHNEQFF,TRBV20-1,-,TRBJ2-1,few
TGCGCCAGCAGCTTGGTTTCCGGGACAGGGGACCTCAGGGAGCAGTACTTC,CASSLVSGTGDLREQYF,TRBV5-1,TRBD1,TRBJ2-7,few
TGTGCCAGCAGCTATTATTGGAGCAGGGCAGGGCGTCCCGGGGAGCTGTTTTTT,CASSYYWSRAGRPGELFF,TRBV11-2,-,TRBJ2-2,many
TGTGCCAGCAGACCTAGGGGTGGCCCCTACAATGAGCAGTTCTTC,CASRPRGGPYNEQFF,TRBV12-3/TRBV12-4,-,TRBJ2-1,-
TGTGCCAGCAGCTTAGTCCCGGCGTCCCAAGAGACCCAGTACTTC,CASSLVPASQETQYF,TRBV11-2,-,TRBJ2-5,-
TGTGCCATCAGTGTCGCCCCCGAGTACAATGAGCAGTTCTTC,CAISVAPEYNEQFF,TRBV10-3,-,TRBJ2-1,-
TGTGCCAGCAGCCCCCTTTGGGACCAAGAGACCCAGTACTTC,CASSPLWDQETQYF,TRBV3-1,-,TRBJ2-5,-
TGCAGTGCTAGCCCCCCTAGGGTATCGTCCTACGAGCAGTACTTC,CSASPPRVSSYEQYF,TRBV20-1,-,TRBJ2-7,few
TGTGCCAGCAGTCCCAAGGAAGGGACTCCTAGGGGTGGCTACACCTTC,CASSPKEGTPRGGYTF,TRBV3-1,-,TRBJ1-2,-
TGTGCCAGCAGTTCGACAGGGAGGGCGAACACCGGGGAGCTGTTTTTT,CASSSTGRANTGELFF,TRBV18,-,TRBJ2-2,few
TGTGCCAGCAGAAACGGCCGGTCGAACACCATATATTTT,CASRNGRSNTIYF,TRBV12-3/TRBV12-4,-,TRBJ1-3,few
TGTGCCAGCAGTTTTCTCCTAGCGGGAGGGCCGATAGGGTACGAGCAGTACTTC,CASSFLLAGGPIGYEQYF,TRBV12-3/TRBV12-4,TRBD2,TRBJ2-7,few
TGTGCCAGCAGCTTAGTCGGCAGGGGGCATTCACCCCTCCACTTT,CASSLVGRGHSPLHF,TRBV7-2,TRBD1,TRBJ1-6,-
TGCGCCAGCAGTGAGTTGCCCGGGACAGGGGGGTTCCAGAGCTCCTACGAGCAGTACTTC,CASSELPGTGGFQSSYEQYF,TRBV10-2,TRBD1,TRBJ2-7,few
TGTGCCAGCAGTTTAAGGGGGACTAGCGGGAGCGGGCACGAGCAGTACTTC,CASSLRGTSGSGHEQYF,TRBV12-3/TRBV12-4,TRBD2,TRBJ2-7,few
TGTGCCAGCAGTGAACTGCGGGACCTTGACAATGAGCAGTTCTTC,CASSELRDLDNEQFF,TRBV2,-,TRBJ2-1,many
TGTGCCAGCAGTTACTCGTGGGCTGGAGAGACCCAGTACTTC,CASSYSWAGETQYF,TRBV6-5,-,TRBJ2-5,few
TGTGCCATCAGTTACGGCCCTTACAATGAGCAGTTCTTC,CAISYGPYNEQFF,TRBV10-3,-,TRBJ2-1,-
TGTGCCAGCAGTTACTCGAGGGTAGAGACCCAGTACTTC,CASSYSRVETQYF,TRBV6-6,-,TRBJ2-5,few
TGTGCCACCAAAGGAGGTGGTAACACCGGGGAGCTGTTTTTT,CATKGGGNTGELFF,TRBV24-1,-,TRBJ2-2,few
TGTGCCAGCGGGCCAGGGGGGCGAGAGACCCAGTACTTC,CASGPGGRETQYF,TRBV7-9,-,TRBJ2-5,few
TGCGCCAGCAGTAGTCAGGGGGATGACTACGAGCAGTACTTC,CASSSQGDDYEQYF,TRBV5-1,TRBD1,TRBJ2-7,few
TGCAGTGCTAGAGAGGGACAGGGGACCCAGTACTTC,CSAREGQGTQYF,TRBV20-1,TRBD1,TRBJ2-5,-
TGCAGTGCTCAAGGACAGGGCGAGACCCAGTACTTC,CSAQGQGETQYF,TRBV20-1,TRBD1,TRBJ2-5,few
TGTGCCACCAGCAGAGTAAACAATGAGCAGTTCTTC,CATSRVNNEQFF,TRBV15,-,TRBJ2-1,-
TGTGCCAGCTCACCCGAACTAGGGGGTGAGCAGTTCTTC,CASSPELGGEQFF,TRBV18,-,TRBJ2-1,-
TGCGCCAGCAGCTTGGCAGTGTCAAGCTCCTACGAGCAGTACTTC,CASSLAVSSSYEQYF,TRBV5-1,-,TRBJ2-7,-
TGTGCCAGCAGCTTAGTTAGCGGGGGCACAGATACGCAGTATTTT,CASSLVSGGTDTQYF,TRBV7-9,TRBD2,TRBJ2-3,many
TGTGCCAGCAGTGCCCTAGCGGAACCCCCCTACGAGCAGTACTTC,CASSALAEPPYEQYF,TRBV27,TRBD2,TRBJ2-7,-